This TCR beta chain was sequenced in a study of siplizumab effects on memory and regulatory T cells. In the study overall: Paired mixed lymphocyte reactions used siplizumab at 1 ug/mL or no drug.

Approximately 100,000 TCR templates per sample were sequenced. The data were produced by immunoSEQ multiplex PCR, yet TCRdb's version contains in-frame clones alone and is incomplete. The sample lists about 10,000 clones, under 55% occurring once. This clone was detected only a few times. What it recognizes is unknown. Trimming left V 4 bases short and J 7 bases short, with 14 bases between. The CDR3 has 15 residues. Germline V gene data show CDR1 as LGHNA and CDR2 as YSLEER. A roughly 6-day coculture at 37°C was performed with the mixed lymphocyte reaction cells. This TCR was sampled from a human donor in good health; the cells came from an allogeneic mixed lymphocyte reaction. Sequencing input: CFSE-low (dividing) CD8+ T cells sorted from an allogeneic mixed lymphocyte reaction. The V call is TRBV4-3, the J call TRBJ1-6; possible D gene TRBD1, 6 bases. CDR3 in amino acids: CASSPGQYRNSPLHF. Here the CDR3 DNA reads TGCGCCAGCAGCCCCGGACAGTATCGGAATTCACCCCTCCACTTT.